The TCR beta chain under discussion was sequenced for a study of CD8 T cells in ankylosing spondylitis. Regarding the study as a whole: CD8+ disease-linked clones were present at relatively low frequencies in blood.

Between the trimmed V and J ends, which lost 6 bases and 0 bases, there was a span of 15 bases. The germline CDR1 and CDR2 sequences are DFQATT and SNEGSKA (reference sequence). The CDR3 length is 15 residues. This clonotype was observed many times. Its antigen is undetermined. TCRdb re-derived calls from the 5' RACE reads in MiXCR, one entry per CDR3 protein. The sample contains about 320,000 distinct CDR3 sequences, roughly 12% of which appear only once. Sequencing input: blood, either unsorted or a sorted T cell fraction (not recorded which). The TCR was taken from a female donor with ankylosing spondylitis or in good health (not recorded which). The genes are TRBV20-1 and TRBJ1-3; D call uncertain. CDR3 DNA sequence: TGCAGTGCCAGCCCCGGGATAAACTCTGGAAACACCATATATTTT. Its protein product is CSASPGINSGNTIYF.